This is a list of T cell receptor beta chains from one sample in a study of cytomegalovirus exposure and HLA in healthy donors. Using immunoSEQ multiplex PCR, the repertoire was profiled, and TCRdb retains in-frame clones only, with some absent. This repertoire shows about 160,000 clones, roughly 87% found once; its top ten account for approximately 1.5%. The sample was PBMCs. The receptors derive from a girl between 5 and 17 years old in good health and CMV-seropositive. Both conserved end residues are part of each CDR3. D genes are given only for firm matches. Rows may omit the clone size; those that give it use once, few, many or a size class.

clone size	D gene	V gene	J gene	CDR3 DNA	CDR3 protein
-	TRBD1	TRBV5-1	TRBJ2-5	TGCGCCAGCAGCCGCATAGGGGGGACAGGGTATGGGACCCAGTACTTC	CASSRIGGTGYGTQYF
-	-	TRBV23-1	TRBJ2-5	TGCGCCAGCAGCGCACGGCAGAGGGTTGACCAAGAGACCCAGTACTTC	CASSARQRVDQETQYF
-	-	TRBV7-3	TRBJ2-7	TGTGCCAGCAGCTTAACAGGAAACCAGGGGTACGAGCAGTACTTC	CASSLTGNQGYEQYF
-	-	TRBV28	TRBJ2-1	TGTGCCAGCAGGGGGTTAGCGCTAAACAATGAGCAGTTCTTC	CASRGLALNNEQFF
-	TRBD2	TRBV9	TRBJ2-7	TGTGCTAGCAGCGTAGGGGTAGCGGGAGACTACGAGCAGTACTTC	CASSVGVAGDYEQYF
-	TRBD1	TRBV4-3	TRBJ2-6	TGCGCCAGCAGCCAAGATCCAGGGGGCTCTGGGGCCAACGTCCTGACTTTC	CASSQDPGGSGANVLTF
-	-	TRBV6-5	TRBJ1-4	TGTGCCAGCAGTTACTCGATCGGTAATGAAAAACTGTTTTTT	CASSYSIGNEKLFF
few	-	TRBV6-5	TRBJ2-2	TGTGCCAGCTACCCCCATGAAAATCAGGGGGAGCTGTTTTTT	CASYPHENQGELFF
few	TRBD2	TRBV27	TRBJ2-7	TGTGCCAGCAGTTTGGCTCCAGTGGCTAGCGGAGCATACGAGCAGTACTTC	CASSLAPVASGAYEQYF
-	-	TRBV6-1	TRBJ1-5	TGTGCCAGCAGTGGCAGGGAAGGCGATCAGCCCCAGCATTTT	CASSGREGDQPQHF
once	-	TRBV28	TRBJ1-2	TGTGCCAGCAGTCGAGGCCCAGCTAACTATGGCTACACCTTC	CASSRGPANYGYTF
few	-	TRBV5-1	TRBJ2-3	TGCGCCAGCAGCTTGGTAGGGAGGGGGTCCGGCACAGATACGCAGTATTTT	CASSLVGRGSGTDTQYF